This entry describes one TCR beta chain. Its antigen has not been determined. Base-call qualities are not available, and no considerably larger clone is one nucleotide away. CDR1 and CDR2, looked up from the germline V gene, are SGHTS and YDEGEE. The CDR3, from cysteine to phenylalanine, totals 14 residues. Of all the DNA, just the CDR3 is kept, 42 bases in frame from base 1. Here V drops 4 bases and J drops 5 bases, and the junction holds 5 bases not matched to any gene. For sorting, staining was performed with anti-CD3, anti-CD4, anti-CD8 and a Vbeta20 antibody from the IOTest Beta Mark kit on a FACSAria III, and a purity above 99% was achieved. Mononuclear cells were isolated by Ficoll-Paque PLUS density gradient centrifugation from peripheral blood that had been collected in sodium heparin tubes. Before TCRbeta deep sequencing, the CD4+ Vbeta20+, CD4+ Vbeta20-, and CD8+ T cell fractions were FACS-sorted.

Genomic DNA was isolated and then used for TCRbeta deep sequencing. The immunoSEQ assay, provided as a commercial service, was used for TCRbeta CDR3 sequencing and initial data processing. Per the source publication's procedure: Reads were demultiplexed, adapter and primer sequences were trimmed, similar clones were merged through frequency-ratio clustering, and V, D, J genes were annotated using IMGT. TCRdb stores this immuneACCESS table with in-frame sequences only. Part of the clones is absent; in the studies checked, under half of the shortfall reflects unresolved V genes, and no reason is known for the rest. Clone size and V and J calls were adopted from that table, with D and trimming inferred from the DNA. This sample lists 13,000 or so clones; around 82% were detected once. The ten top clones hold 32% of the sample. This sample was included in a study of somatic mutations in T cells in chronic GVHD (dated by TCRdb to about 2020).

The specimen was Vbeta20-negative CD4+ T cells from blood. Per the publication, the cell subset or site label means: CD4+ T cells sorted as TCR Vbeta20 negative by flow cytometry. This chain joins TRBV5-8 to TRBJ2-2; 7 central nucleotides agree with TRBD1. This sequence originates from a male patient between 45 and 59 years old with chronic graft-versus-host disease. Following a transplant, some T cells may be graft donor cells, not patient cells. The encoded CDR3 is CASSVGQTTGELFF. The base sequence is TGTGCCAGCAGCGTGGGACAGACGACCGGGGAGCTGTTTTTT.